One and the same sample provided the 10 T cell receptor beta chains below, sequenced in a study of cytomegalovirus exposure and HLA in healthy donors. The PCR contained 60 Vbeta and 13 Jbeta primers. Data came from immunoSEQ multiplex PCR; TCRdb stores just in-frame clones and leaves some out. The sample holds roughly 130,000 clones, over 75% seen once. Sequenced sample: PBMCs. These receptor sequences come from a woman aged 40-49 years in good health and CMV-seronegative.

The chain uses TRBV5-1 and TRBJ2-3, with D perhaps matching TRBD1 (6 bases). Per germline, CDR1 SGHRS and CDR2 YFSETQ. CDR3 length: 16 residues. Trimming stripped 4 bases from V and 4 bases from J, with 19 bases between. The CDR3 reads CASSPGTHGRADTQYF. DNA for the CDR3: TGCGCCAGCAGCCCAGGGACACATGGACGTGCAGATACGCAGTATTTT.

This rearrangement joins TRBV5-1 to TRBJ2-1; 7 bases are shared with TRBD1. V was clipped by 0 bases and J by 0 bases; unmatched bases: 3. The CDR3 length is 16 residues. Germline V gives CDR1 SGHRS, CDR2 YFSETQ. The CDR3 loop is CASSLAGQYSYNEQFF. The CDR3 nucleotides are TGCGCCAGCAGCTTGGCGGGACAGTACTCCTACAATGAGCAGTTCTTC.

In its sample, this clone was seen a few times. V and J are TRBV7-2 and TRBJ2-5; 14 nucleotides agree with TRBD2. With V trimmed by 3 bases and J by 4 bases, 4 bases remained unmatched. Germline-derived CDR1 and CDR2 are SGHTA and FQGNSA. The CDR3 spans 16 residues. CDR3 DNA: TGTGCCAGCAGCTTGTGGACTAGCGGGGGGAGAGAGACCCAGTACTTC. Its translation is CASSLWTSGGRETQYF.

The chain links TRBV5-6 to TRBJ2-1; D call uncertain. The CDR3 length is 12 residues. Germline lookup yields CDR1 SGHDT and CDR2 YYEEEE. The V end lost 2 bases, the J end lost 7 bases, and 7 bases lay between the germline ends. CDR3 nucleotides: TGTGCCAGCAGCTTTAGCTCGAATGAGCAGTTCTTC. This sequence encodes CASSFSSNEQFF. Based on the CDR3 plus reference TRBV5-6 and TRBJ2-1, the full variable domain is DAGVTQSPTHLIKTRGQQVTLRCSPKSGHDTVSWYQQALGQGPQFIFQYYEEEERQRGNFPDRFSGHQFPNYSSELNVNALLLGDSALYLCASSFSSNEQFFGPGTRLTVL.

The CDR3 DNA reads TGTGCCAGCAAAACAGGGGGCGCCGGGTCTGAGCAGTTCTTC. This codes for CASKTGGAGSEQFF. The V and J genes are TRBV6-1 and TRBJ2-1; 9 bases map to TRBD1. Trimming removed 7 bases from V and 9 bases from J; junction bases left unmatched: 10. There are 14 residues in the CDR3. Germline lookup yields CDR1 MNHNS and CDR2 SASEGT.

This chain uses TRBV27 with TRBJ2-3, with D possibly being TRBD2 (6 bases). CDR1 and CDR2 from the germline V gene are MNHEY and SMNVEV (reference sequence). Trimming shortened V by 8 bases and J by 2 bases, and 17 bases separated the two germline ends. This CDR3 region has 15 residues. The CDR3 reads CASYGSGTPTDTQYF. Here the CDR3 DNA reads TGTGCCAGCTACGGATCCGGGACTCCCACAGATACGCAGTATTTT.

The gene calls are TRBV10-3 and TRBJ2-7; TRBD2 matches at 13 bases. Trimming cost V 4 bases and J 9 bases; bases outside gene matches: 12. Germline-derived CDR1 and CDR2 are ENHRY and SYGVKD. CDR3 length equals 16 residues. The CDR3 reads CAISGRERTSGSVQYF. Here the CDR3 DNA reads TGTGCCATCAGTGGGCGGGAGAGGACTAGCGGGAGTGTGCAGTACTTC.

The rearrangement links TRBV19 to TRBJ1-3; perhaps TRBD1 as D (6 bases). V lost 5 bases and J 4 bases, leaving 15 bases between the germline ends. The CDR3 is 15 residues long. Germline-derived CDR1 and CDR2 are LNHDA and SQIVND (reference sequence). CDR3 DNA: TGTGCCAGTAGTGACAGGCGAGCGGAAGGAAACACCATATATTTT. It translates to CASSDRRAEGNTIYF.

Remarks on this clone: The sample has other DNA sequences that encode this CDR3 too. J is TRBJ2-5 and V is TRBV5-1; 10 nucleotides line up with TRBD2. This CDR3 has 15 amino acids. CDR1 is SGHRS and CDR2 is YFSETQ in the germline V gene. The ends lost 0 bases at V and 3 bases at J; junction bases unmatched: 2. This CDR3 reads CASSLGGTSEETQYF. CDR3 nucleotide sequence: TGCGCCAGCAGCTTGGGTGGGACTAGCGAAGAGACCCAGTACTTC.

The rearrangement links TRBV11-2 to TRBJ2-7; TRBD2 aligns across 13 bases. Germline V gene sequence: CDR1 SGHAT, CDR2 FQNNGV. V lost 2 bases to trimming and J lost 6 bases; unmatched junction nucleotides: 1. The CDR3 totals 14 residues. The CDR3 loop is CASSLRLAGGEQYF. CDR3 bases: TGTGCCAGCAGCTTAAGACTAGCGGGGGGCGAGCAGTACTTC.